Below, 31 T cell receptor beta chains from the same sample are listed, as sequenced in a study of cytomegalovirus exposure and HLA in healthy donors (dated by TCRdb to about 2017). Library preparation employed the immunoSEQ multiplex PCR assay. For the multiplex PCR, a mixture combining 60 forward primers for TCR Vbeta segments and 13 reverse primers for TCR Jbeta segments was used. The clones in this table, taken by TCRdb from immuneACCESS, are in-frame only. Not every clone is retained; where verified, under half of the shortfall comes from an unresolved V gene, and the cause of the rest is unknown. Present in this sample are 100,000 or so clones, 50% to 70% of which were seen just once. The leading ten clones occupy about 3.8% of the sample. The sample consisted of PBMCs. All receptors come from a man aged 25 to 45 in good health and CMV-seropositive.

The chain has TRBV9 and TRBJ2-3, with 11 nucleotides matching TRBD2. With V trimmed by 3 bases and J by 1 base, 4 bases remained unmatched. This CDR3 contains 16 residues. Germline V gene data show CDR1 as SGDLS and CDR2 as YYNGEE. DNA of the CDR3: TGTGCCAGCAGCGACCCTAGCGGGGGGCGCACAGATACGCAGTATTTT. It codes for CASSDPSGGRTDTQYF.

The chain links TRBV2 to TRBJ2-3; tentatively, D is TRBD2 (6 bases). The germline V gene has CDR1 SNHLY and CDR2 FYNNEI. Trimming took 10 bases from V and 4 from J, leaving 15 bases between them. This CDR3 contains 13 residues. The DNA for the CDR3 is TGTGCCACCTCCCGGGGCGGGGCAGATACGCAGTATTTT. This gives the protein CATSRGGADTQYF.

This clone occurred once. The gene calls are TRBV5-1 and TRBJ2-1, with a weak D call TRBD2 (5 bases). CDR1 SGHRS and CDR2 YFSETQ come from the germline V gene. The germline V and J ends were trimmed by 4 bases and 9 bases, with 23 bases remaining between them. This CDR3 is 16 amino acids long. The CDR3 spells CASSQNIGSIHGEQFF. In DNA form, the CDR3 reads TGCGCCAGCAGCCAGAACATTGGGAGCATCCACGGTGAGCAGTTCTTC.

The chain couples TRBV6-1 to TRBJ1-4; TRBD1 agrees at 9 bases. This CDR3 has 14 residues. Losses at the gene ends were 4 bases for V and 3 bases for J; bases not matched to a gene: 0. Germline values: CDR1 MNHNS, CDR2 SASEGT. CDR3 sequence reads: CASSGQGANEKLFF. Here the CDR3 DNA reads TGTGCCAGCAGTGGACAGGGGGCTAATGAAAAACTGTTTTTT.

This chain joins TRBV6-5 and TRBJ1-5; unclear D gene. This CDR3 contains 14 residues. V was trimmed by 2 bases and J by 5 bases, leaving 10 bases between them. Germline V gives CDR1 MNHEY, CDR2 SVGAGI. Here the CDR3 DNA reads TGTGCCAGCAGTTACCTGGCAGGTGATCAGCCCCAGCATTTT. It specifies CASSYLAGDQPQHF.

The chain couples TRBV5-3 to TRBJ2-1; 9 nucleotides agree with TRBD2. TRBV5-3 is annotated as an ORF whose role is uncertain. J was trimmed by 4 bases and V by 1 base; bases with no gene match: 3. CDR3 length: 15 amino acids. CDR3 sequence: CARSLLRGGYNEQFF. In DNA form, the CDR3 reads TGTGCCAGAAGCTTGTTGCGGGGGGGTTACAATGAGCAGTTCTTC.

The rearrangement joins TRBV5-1 to TRBJ2-5; 8 bases agree with TRBD1. This CDR3 is 15 amino acids long. Germline V lookup: CDR1 SGHRS, CDR2 YFSETQ. J lost 4 bases, V lost 4 bases, and 9 bases had no gene match. DNA for the CDR3: TGCGCCAGCAGCGAGACAAGACAGGGGCGAGAGACCCAGTACTTC. Translation: CASSETRQGRETQYF.

This chain connects TRBV6-1 to TRBJ1-4, with TRBD1 identical over 7 bases. Per the germline V gene, CDR1 is MNHNS and CDR2 is SASEGT. V was pared by 10 bases and J by 4 bases, with 12 bases of the junction left unmatched. CDR3 length: 15 residues. The CDR3: CATLPGTVYNEKLFF. The CDR3, as DNA: TGTGCCACCCTTCCCGGGACAGTCTATAATGAAAAACTGTTTTTT.

The rearrangement uses TRBV11-2 and TRBJ2-1; 13 bases are a match to TRBD2. This CDR3 is 17 amino acids long. CDR1 SGHAT and CDR2 FQNNGV come from the germline V gene. The trim removed 2 bases at V and 2 bases at J, leaving 3 bases unmatched. DNA of the CDR3: TGTGCCAGCAGCTTACCCGGGACTAGCGGGGCCTACAATGAGCAGTTCTTC. Residues: CASSLPGTSGAYNEQFF.

The chain uses TRBV6-5 and TRBJ2-5, with TRBD2 matching 7 bases. The J call is uncertain, as TRBJ2-7 better fits the DNA end. The CDR3 consists of 14 residues. Germline lookup yields CDR1 MNHEY and CDR2 SVGAGI. The CDR3 DNA reads TGTGCCAGCAGTTATGGCGGGGGCTCCTACGAGCAGTACTTC. Translation gives CASSYGGGSYEQYF.

The chain carries TRBV6-1 and TRBJ2-1; a possible D gene is TRBD1 (5 bases). The CDR3 sequence is 13 residues long. The germline V and J ends were trimmed by 9 bases and 0 bases, with 9 bases remaining between them. Germline lookup yields CDR1 MNHNS and CDR2 SASEGT. CDR3 DNA: TGTGCCAGTTGGGGCCGCTCCTACAATGAGCAGTTCTTC. This sequence encodes CASWGRSYNEQFF.

The chain uses TRBV5-1 and TRBJ1-4; D gene unclear. The length of the CDR3 is 13 residues. Germline V gene sequence: CDR1 SGHRS, CDR2 YFSETQ. Trimming pared 0 bases from V and 4 bases from J, leaving 4 bases between. The CDR3 loop reads CASSLEYNEKLFF. DNA for the CDR3: TGCGCCAGCAGCTTGGAATATAATGAAAAACTGTTTTTT.

The V and J genes are TRBV7-8 and TRBJ1-2, with a possible D match to TRBD1 (5 bases). Trimming left V 5 bases short and J 0 bases short, with 16 bases between. Germline assignment: CDR1 SGHVS and CDR2 FQNEAQ. The CDR3 length is 16 residues. CDR3 coding DNA: TGTGCCAGCAGCCCGCGGACAACCTTAGCTAACTATGGCTACACCTTC. As protein: CASSPRTTLANYGYTF.

The chain combines TRBV5-1 with TRBJ2-7; TRBD1 agrees at 9 bases. The CDR3 length is 15 residues. The V gene end was trimmed by 2 bases and the J gene end by 3 bases; junction bases not matched to a gene: 6. The germline CDR1 and CDR2 sequences are SGHRS and YFSETQ. The CDR3 sequence: CASSFGQGTYYEQYF. As DNA, the CDR3 is TGCGCCAGCAGCTTCGGACAGGGGACTTACTACGAGCAGTACTTC.

The chain carries TRBV30 and TRBJ2-7, with a weak D call TRBD2 (5 bases). Trimming stripped 0 bases from V and 6 bases from J, with 12 bases between. CDR1 is GTSNPN, CDR2 SVGIG, per germline (reference sequence). This CDR3 region has 13 residues. The CDR3 DNA sequence: TGTGCCTGGAGTGTAGCTGCGGCGGGCGAGCAGTACTTC. Its protein product is CAWSVAAAGEQYF. The complete variable domain, with remaining parts taken from reference TRBV30 and TRBJ2-7, reads SQTIHQWPATLVQPVGSPLSLECTVEGTSNPNLYWYRQAAGRGLQLLFYSVGIGQISSEVPQNLSASRPQDRQFILSSKKLLLSDSGFYLCAWSVAAAGEQYFGPGTRLTVT.

CDR3 in DNA: TGTGCCATCAGTGATAGGACAGGGGCAGGAGAGACCCAGTACTTC. It translates to CAISDRTGAGETQYF. V is TRBV10-3 and J is TRBJ2-5, with 9 bases lining up with TRBD1. The J segment lost 4 bases and the V segment lost 3 bases, leaving 6 bases of the junction unmatched. Germline CDR1 and CDR2: ENHRY and SYGVKD. The CDR3 sequence is 15 residues long.

The rearrangement links TRBV6-1 to TRBJ2-2; a weak D match, TRBD1 (6 bases). The CDR3 has 13 residues. V was clipped by 7 bases and J by 3 bases, with 9 bases between them. Germline V gene sequence: CDR1 MNHNS, CDR2 SASEGT. The DNA for the CDR3 is TGTGCCAGCACCAGGGGATACACCGGGGAGCTGTTTTTT. It codes for CASTRGYTGELFF.

The chain couples TRBV19 to TRBJ1-2; no reliable D call. V was shortened by 9 bases and J by 5 bases, with 7 bases between the two germline ends. Germline CDR1 is LNHDA and CDR2 is SQIVND (reference sequence). There are 10 residues in the CDR3. The chain's CDR3 is CASKEYGYTF. In nucleotides, the CDR3 is TGTGCCAGCAAAGAGTATGGCTACACCTTC.

The rearrangement uses TRBV6-6 and TRBJ1-5; no reliable D call. The germline gives CDR1 MNHNY, CDR2 SVGAGI (reference sequence). Trimming shortened V by 4 bases and J by 0 bases, and 4 bases separated the two germline ends. This CDR3 contains 13 residues. In DNA, the CDR3 is TGTGCCAGCAGTTCGTATAGCAATCAGCCCCAGCATTTT. This sequence encodes CASSSYSNQPQHF.

This clone was seen a handful of times. The chain carries TRBV6-1 and TRBJ1-2; possible D gene TRBD1, 5 bases. V was trimmed by 6 bases and J by 6 bases, leaving 17 bases between them. CDR3 length: 14 amino acids. Germline values: CDR1 MNHNS, CDR2 SASEGT. The CDR3 is CASRVREPGDGYTF. The CDR3 nucleotides read TGTGCCAGCAGGGTCCGGGAACCGGGGGATGGCTACACCTTC.

The V call is TRBV6-6, the J call TRBJ2-5; D may be TRBD1 (6 bases). Trimming shortened V by 6 bases and J by 4 bases, and 12 bases separated the two germline ends. The germline CDR1 and CDR2 sequences are MNHNY and SVGAGI (reference sequence). The CDR3 totals 13 residues. CDR3 coding DNA: TGTGCCAGCAGGGTGACAGGCGGAGAGACCCAGTACTTC. This sequence encodes CASRVTGGETQYF.

The V gene is TRBV29-1, the J gene TRBJ1-1; a weak D match, TRBD1 (5 bases). The V end lost 1 base, the J end lost 0 bases, and 6 bases lay between the germline ends. CDR3 length equals 13 residues. Germline-derived CDR1 and CDR2 are SQVTM and ANQGSEA. CDR3 protein: CSVEGQMNTEAFF. CDR3 sequence (DNA): TGCAGCGTTGAAGGACAGATGAACACTGAAGCTTTCTTT.

The table lists this clone with a few counts. This chain uses TRBV11-2 with TRBJ2-7, with 8 bases lining up with TRBD1. Germline assignment: CDR1 SGHAT and CDR2 FQNNGV. V shed 5 bases and J 3 bases; nucleotides not matched to a gene: 9. This CDR3 has 15 residues. The DNA of the CDR3 is TGTGCCAGCAGCGCTCGGAGGACAGGGAACTACGAGCAGTACTTC. This gives the protein CASSARRTGNYEQYF.

The chain uses TRBV9 and TRBJ1-5; TRBD1 agrees at 9 bases. J gave up 4 bases and V 3 bases, and 5 bases lay outside the gene matches. Germline V CDR1 and CDR2: SGDLS, YYNGEE. The CDR3 is 15 residues long. The CDR3 sequence: CASSATGTGNQPQHF. CDR3 in DNA: TGTGCCAGCAGCGCGACCGGGACAGGGAATCAGCCCCAGCATTTT.

This clone was observed a few times. This chain uses TRBV5-1 with TRBJ2-5; D may be TRBD1 (6 bases). Germline V CDR1 and CDR2: SGHRS, YFSETQ. The CDR3 runs 13 residues. V was shortened by 7 bases and J by 5 bases, with 15 bases between the two germline ends. CDR3 sequence: CASSPQGPETQYF. The DNA for the CDR3 is TGCGCCAGCTCACCACAGGGTCCCGAGACCCAGTACTTC.

The CDR3 region is CASSWTQGGRLYEQYF. Written as DNA, the CDR3 is TGTGCCAGCAGCTGGACCCAGGGGGGCCGTCTCTACGAGCAGTACTTC. This sequence joins TRBV5-4 and TRBJ2-7, with D perhaps TRBD1 (7 bases). Per germline, CDR1 SGHNT and CDR2 YYREEE (reference sequence). Between the trimmed V and J ends, which lost 3 bases and 3 bases, there was a span of 19 bases. CDR3 size: 16 residues.

The chain joins TRBV5-6 to TRBJ2-7, with D tentatively TRBD1 (6 bases). Germline V CDR1 and CDR2: SGHDT, YYEEEE. The ends were cut back, 2 bases at V and 3 bases at J, with 12 bases in the middle. The CDR3 is made up of 14 amino acids. The CDR3 region is CASSFREQGYEQYF. CDR3 sequence (DNA): TGTGCCAGCAGCTTTCGGGAACAGGGCTACGAGCAGTACTTC.

This rearrangement joins TRBV11-2 to TRBJ2-7, with D unclear. V lost 2 bases to trimming and J lost 3 bases, with 8 bases between them. CDR1 is SGHAT and CDR2 is FQNNGV in the germline V gene. This CDR3 region has 13 residues. The CDR3 protein is CASSLTDNYEQYF. The CDR3 bases are TGTGCCAGCAGCTTAACAGACAACTACGAGCAGTACTTC.

This clone has only a few counts. The rearrangement uses TRBV4-1 and TRBJ1-1, with a weak D call TRBD1 (5 bases). Germline CDR1 reads MGHRA; CDR2 reads YSYEKL. The V gene lost 3 bases and the J gene lost 4 bases, with 12 bases spanning the gap. This CDR3 has 14 residues. Here the CDR3 DNA reads TGCGCCAGCAGCCAGATCCAGGGAGGCACTGAAGCTTTCTTT. Encoded protein: CASSQIQGGTEAFF.

The chain uses TRBV19 and TRBJ2-5; 8 bases agree with TRBD1. The end of the DNA aligns better with TRBJ2-7, so the J call may be wrong. Germline CDR1 and CDR2: LNHDA and SQIVND (reference sequence). The CDR3 totals 14 residues. The CDR3 DNA reads as TGTGCCAGTAGTATGGGCAGGGGGCCCTACGAGCAGTACTTC. Translating gives CASSMGRGPYEQYF.

This clone was seen a few times. The chain joins TRBV6-1 to TRBJ2-5, with TRBD2 matching over 12 bases. V lost 8 bases to trimming and J lost 0 bases; unmatched junction nucleotides: 1. The CDR3 length is 14 residues. Looked up from germline, CDR1 is MNHNS and CDR2 is SASEGT. CDR3 in amino acids: CASGLAGNQETQYF. Here the CDR3 DNA reads TGTGCCAGCGGACTAGCGGGGAACCAAGAGACCCAGTACTTC.